This TCR beta chain comes out of a study of cytomegalovirus exposure and HLA in healthy donors. The PCR was carried out with 60 Vbeta primers and 13 Jbeta primers. Repertoires were generated with immunoSEQ multiplex PCR, while TCRdb's copy carries only in-frame clones and drops some. Its table lists about 130,000 clones. The sample taken for sequencing was PBMCs. This TCR was recovered from a woman aged 40 to 50 in good health and CMV-seropositive.

The CDR3 sequence: CASSPVAAATGELFF. CDR3 nucleotides: TGCGCCAGCAGCCCCGTCGCAGCGGCCACCGGGGAGCTGTTTTTT. V usage is TRBV4-3 and J usage is TRBJ2-2; D may be TRBD2 (5 bases). V was shortened by 4 bases and J by 4 bases, with 13 bases between the two germline ends. CDR3 size: 15 residues. CDR1 and CDR2 from the germline V gene are LGHNA and YSLEER.